The clone carrying this T cell receptor (beta chain) has just one count. What it recognizes is unknown. These data belong to a study of a mutant IDH1 vaccine in newly diagnosed glioma. Assay used: immunoSEQ multiplex PCR; TCRdb lists only in-frame clones, some missing. The sample holds about 25,000 clones, around 77% seen once. Regarding time point: week 11, during vaccination. The investigators gave 300 ug of mutant IDH1 20-mer peptide in each vaccine dose, together with topical imiquimod. Germline CDR1 is LNHDA and CDR2 is SQIVND (reference sequence). V was trimmed by 0 bases and J by 2 bases, leaving 10 bases between them. CDR3 size: 15 residues.

The rearrangement uses TRBV19 and TRBJ1-1; tentative D call: TRBD1 (6 bases). The input for sequencing was PBMCs, taken from a glioma patient whose treatment included an IDH1 peptide vaccine. This receptor was obtained from a woman under 30 with glioma. In DNA form, the CDR3 reads TGTGCCAGTAGTATAGAAGACAGGCCCAACACTGAAGCTTTCTTT. Translated, it gives CASSIEDRPNTEAFF.